One and the same sample provided the 16 T cell receptor beta chains below, sequenced in a study of cytomegalovirus exposure and HLA in healthy donors. Both 60 Vbeta primers and 13 Jbeta primers went into the PCR. Assay used: immunoSEQ multiplex PCR; TCRdb lists only in-frame clones, some missing. The sample has about 220,000 clones; around 80% are singletons. Sequenced: PBMCs. These receptors originate from a young man in good health and CMV-seronegative.

The V gene is TRBV9, the J gene TRBJ1-1, with unresolved D. Germline CDR1 reads SGDLS; CDR2 reads YYNGEE. V was clipped by 3 bases and J by 1 base, with 10 bases between them. The CDR3 is 14 residues long. The CDR3 DNA reads TGTGCCAGCAGCGCCAACTCCGGGAACACTGAAGCTTTCTTT. Translation gives CASSANSGNTEAFF.

V usage is TRBV4-1 and J usage is TRBJ2-5; 15 bases line up with TRBD2. CDR1 is MGHRA and CDR2 is YSYEKL in the germline V gene. The length of the CDR3 is 16 residues. Losses at the gene ends were 4 bases for V and 6 bases for J; bases not matched to a gene: 6. The CDR3 protein is CASSPSGLAGGQTQYF. The CDR3 DNA sequence: TGCGCCAGCAGCCCTTCGGGACTAGCGGGAGGTCAGACCCAGTACTTC.

This rearrangement joins TRBV18 to TRBJ2-5, with 9 bases fitting TRBD1. V gave up 3 bases and J gave up 4 bases; unmatched junction bases: 9. The CDR3 totals 16 residues. The V gene's germline CDR1 is KGHSH and CDR2 LQKENI. The DNA of the CDR3 is TGTGCCAGCTCACCGTATGGACAGGGGATCTCAGAGACCCAGTACTTC. Encoded protein: CASSPYGQGISETQYF.

This clone was seen a handful of times. The rearrangement joins TRBV10-2 to TRBJ2-2; 8 bases align to TRBD2. Germline V gene sequence: CDR1 WSHSY, CDR2 SAAADI. This CDR3 is 16 amino acids long. Trimming at V came to 5 bases and at J to 5 bases, leaving 10 bases not matched to a gene. This chain's CDR3 is CASSSSKGLETGELFF. The CDR3 DNA reads TGCGCCAGCAGTTCATCGAAGGGACTAGAAACCGGGGAGCTGTTTTTT.

This sequence joins TRBV7-8 and TRBJ2-2; 9 bases agree with TRBD1. The CDR3 has 15 amino acids. CDR1 is SGHVS and CDR2 is FQNEAQ in the germline V gene. V lost 5 bases, J lost 3 bases, and 4 bases stayed unmatched. The CDR3 bases are TGTGCCAGCAGCGGACAGGGGCCCTACACCGGGGAGCTGTTTTTT. This translates into CASSGQGPYTGELFF. Full variable domain (remainder filled in from reference TRBV7-8 and TRBJ2-2): GAGVSQSPRYKVAKRGQDVALRCDPISGHVSLFWYQQALGQGPEFLTYFQNEAQLDKSGLPSDRFFAERPEGSVSTLKIQRTQQEDSAVYLCASSGQGPYTGELFFGEGSRLTVL.

The rearrangement joins TRBV28 to TRBJ1-2; D might be TRBD1 (5 bases). Trimming removed 1 base from V and 5 bases from J, with 14 bases in between. CDR3 length equals 15 residues. The germline V gene encodes CDR1 MDHEN and CDR2 SYDVKM. The CDR3 nucleotides read TGTGCCAGCAGTTTATCAACCAGGGTACAATATGGCTACACCTTC. Translation: CASSLSTRVQYGYTF.

This chain uses TRBV4-2 with TRBJ2-3; possible D gene TRBD2, 5 bases. This CDR3 comprises 14 residues. The V end was cut by 0 bases, the J end by 8 bases, with 12 bases between. From germline, CDR1 is LGHNA and CDR2 YNFKEQ. The CDR3 coding sequence is TGTGCCAGCAGCCAAGAACCCCTAGCCCCTACGCAGTATTTT. Encoded protein: CASSQEPLAPTQYF.

V usage is TRBV29-1 and J usage is TRBJ1-2, with a possible D match to TRBD1 (6 bases). Trimming removed 6 bases from V and 6 bases from J, with 17 bases in between. CDR1 is SQVTM, CDR2 ANQGSEA, per germline. This CDR3 is 13 amino acids long. The CDR3 bases are TGCAGCGTGGGGTCACAGGGAATGGATGGCTACACCTTC. Its translation is CSVGSQGMDGYTF.

The V call is TRBV7-9, the J call TRBJ1-6; D ambiguous. The CDR3 covers 15 residues. V dropped 5 bases and J dropped 6 bases, with 14 bases sitting between them. CDR1 is SEHNR, CDR2 FQNEAQ, per germline (reference sequence). CDR3 residues: CASSLDGGGNSPLHF. CDR3 in DNA: TGTGCCAGCAGCCTCGACGGAGGTGGTAATTCACCCCTCCACTTT.

The chain links TRBV28 to TRBJ1-1; TRBD1 aligns across 9 bases. V gave up 10 bases and J gave up 7 bases; unmatched junction bases: 19. CDR1 is MDHEN, CDR2 SYDVKM, per germline. There are 16 residues in the CDR3. The CDR3 DNA follows: TGTGCCACAGGAGCCTCAGGGACAGGGTTTTGGAATGAAGCTTTCTTT. Translation: CATGASGTGFWNEAFF.

This chain links TRBV27 with TRBJ1-6; TRBD1 matches 7 bases. The length of the CDR3 is 13 residues. The germline CDR1 and CDR2 sequences are MNHEY and SMNVEV (reference sequence). Trimming at V came to 3 bases and at J to 10 bases, leaving 3 bases not matched to a gene. The CDR3 region is CASSLTGRSPLHF. CDR3 in DNA: TGTGCCAGCAGTTTGACAGGGAGATCACCCCTCCACTTT.

This clone was seen a handful of times. This sample includes further DNA sequences coding for the same CDR3. The chain is built from TRBV20-1 and TRBJ1-1; perhaps TRBD1 as D (5 bases). This CDR3 has 11 residues. Deletions cut 6 bases from V and 1 base from J, with 6 bases between. CDR1 and CDR2 (germline): DFQATT, SNEGSKA (reference sequence). CDR3 amino acids: CSATENTEAFF. DNA of the CDR3: TGCAGTGCGACAGAGAACACTGAAGCTTTCTTT.

This clone was recorded a few times. This rearrangement joins TRBV25-1 to TRBJ2-1; TRBD2 agrees at 10 bases. The CDR3 sequence is 15 residues long. Germline loops: CDR1 MGHDK, CDR2 SYGVNS. The J segment lost 6 bases and the V segment lost 2 bases, leaving 4 bases of the junction unmatched. In DNA form, the CDR3 reads TGTGCCAGCAGTGAAAGGACTAGCGGCACCAATGAGCAGTTCTTC. This codes for CASSERTSGTNEQFF. The variable domain in full, with the rest retrieved from reference TRBV25-1 and TRBJ2-1, is EADIYQTPRYLVIGTGKKITLECSQTMGHDKMYWYQQDPGMELHLIHYSYGVNSTEKGDLSSESTVSRIRTEHFPLTLESARPSHTSQYLCASSERTSGTNEQFFGPGTRLTVL.

With respect to this clone: The sample contains more than one DNA sequence encoding this CDR3. V gene TRBV5-1 combines with J gene TRBJ2-4; TRBD2 matches at 9 bases. This CDR3 is built from 15 residues. V lost 2 bases to trimming and J lost 9 bases; unmatched junction nucleotides: 9. The germline gives CDR1 SGHRS, CDR2 YFSETQ. The CDR3 protein is CASSLTLAGESIQYF. The CDR3 coding sequence is TGCGCCAGCAGCTTAACCTTAGCGGGAGAAAGCATTCAGTACTTC. Full variable domain (remainder filled in from reference TRBV5-1 and TRBJ2-4): KAGVTQTPRYLIKTRGQQVTLSCSPISGHRSVSWYQQTPGQGLQFLFEYFSETQRNKGNFPGRFSGRQFSNSRSEMNVSTLELGDSALYLCASSLTLAGESIQYFGAGTRLSVL.

The chain employs TRBV4-2 and TRBJ2-7, with 7 bases lining up with TRBD1. CDR3 size: 15 residues. V trimming: 1 base; J trimming: 3 bases; junction bases outside the gene matches: 6. CDR1 LGHNA and CDR2 YNFKEQ come from the germline V gene. The CDR3 reads CASSQVGTAYYEQYF. The DNA of the CDR3 is TGTGCCAGCAGCCAAGTAGGGACAGCTTACTACGAGCAGTACTTC.

The chain carries TRBV9 and TRBJ2-3; 7 bases line up with TRBD1. With V trimmed by 4 bases and J by 2 bases, 7 bases remained unmatched. The length of the CDR3 is 15 residues. CDR1 is SGDLS, CDR2 YYNGEE, per germline. The CDR3 spells CASSQKGQTTDTQYF. The CDR3 DNA sequence: TGTGCCAGCAGCCAAAAGGGACAGACCACAGATACGCAGTATTTT.